This T cell receptor (beta chain) was observed in a study of PD-L1 blockade in urothelial cancer. For the study at large: Samples of blood were analyzed 3 weeks (second dose) and 6 weeks after treatment start.

Details on this clone: Antigen unknown.

Time point meaning: pretreatment peripheral blood. Patients suffered from locally advanced or metastatic urothelial carcinoma. The CDR3 is made up of 13 amino acids. Germline V gives CDR1 SEHNR, CDR2 FQNEAQ (reference sequence). Trimming cost V 5 bases and J 4 bases, with 11 bases left between them. Study-wide points: When pretreatment blood TCR clonality was below the median, it predicted better survival.

Generated by immunoSEQ multiplex PCR, the TCRdb table keeps only in-frame clones and is missing some. The sample comprises approximately 39,000 clones, roughly 80% of which are singletons, and roughly 15% rests with the top ten. The TCR originated in a man older than 75 with urothelial cancer. The rearrangement uses TRBV7-9 and TRBJ1-1, with D unclear. The sequencing here drew on PBMCs, taken around atezolizumab (anti-PD-L1) treatment. The CDR3 DNA reads TGTGCCAGCAGCCTTGTACCCGGCACTGAAGCTTTCTTT. Translated: CASSLVPGTEAFF.